What follows are 16 T cell receptor beta chains derived from one specimen sequenced in a study of spatial heterogeneity in lung cancer. The sample's time point: sample taken at primary tumor resection. Each CDR3 protein is one row after TCRdb ran MiXCR on the 5' RACE reads. This table holds tens of thousands of distinct CDR3 sequences, about 8% found once. The sample in question was PBMCs, obtained at surgery. The source of these receptors is a male donor with early-stage non-small cell lung cancer.

The gene calls are TRBV7-2 and TRBJ2-7; D may be TRBD2 (6 bases). Trimming shortened V by 2 bases and J by 4 bases, and 12 bases separated the two germline ends. The CDR3 has 14 residues. Germline CDR1 reads SGHTA; CDR2 reads FQGNSA. Here the CDR3 reads CASSLLANLYEQYF. DNA of the CDR3: TGTGCCAGCAGCTTACTAGCGAACCTTTACGAGCAGTACTTC.

The chain links TRBV5-1 to TRBJ2-1, with 8 positions matching TRBD2. The CDR3 has 13 amino acids. Germline values: CDR1 SGHRS, CDR2 YFSETQ. V gave up 7 bases and J gave up 7 bases; unmatched junction bases: 7. Here the CDR3 DNA reads TGCGCCAGCGGCGGACTAGCTTCAAATGAGCAGTTCTTC. It translates to CASGGLASNEQFF.

The rearrangement links TRBV7-9 to TRBJ2-1; D not certain. The CDR3 totals 16 residues. Germline assignment: CDR1 SEHNR and CDR2 FQNEAQ (reference sequence). Trimming removed 1 base from V and 1 base from J, with 11 bases in between. Here the CDR3 reads CASSLGLTSSYNEQFF. In nucleotides, the CDR3 is TGTGCCAGCAGCTTAGGACTGACGAGTTCCTACAATGAGCAGTTCTTC.

In this sample, this clonotype turned up a few times. The gene calls are TRBV4-2 and TRBJ2-7; 8 positions agree with TRBD1. Losses at the gene ends were 0 bases for V and 5 bases for J; bases not matched to a gene: 9. CDR3 length equals 16 residues. The germline V gene encodes CDR1 LGHNA and CDR2 YNFKEQ. The CDR3 protein is CASSQEGQGSGDEQYF. CDR3 DNA: TGTGCCAGCAGCCAAGAAGGACAGGGAAGTGGGGACGAGCAGTACTTC.

This clonotype was counted many times. The genes are TRBV2 and TRBJ1-5, with D perhaps matching TRBD1 (6 bases). V was shortened by 6 bases and J by 1 base, with 16 bases between the two germline ends. CDR1 SNHLY and CDR2 FYNNEI come from the germline V gene. The CDR3 is made up of 16 amino acids. CDR3 in amino acids: CASRDTWDKSNQPQHF. In nucleotides, the CDR3 is TGTGCCAGCAGGGATACATGGGACAAAAGCAATCAGCCCCAGCATTTT.

V gene TRBV12-3 or TRBV12-4 combines with J gene TRBJ1-1; TRBD1 is a possible D gene (6 bases). The CDR3 runs 14 residues. V gave up 6 bases and J gave up 7 bases, with 18 bases separating them. CDR3 loop: CASREGTRGGEAFF. CDR3 DNA: TGTGCCAGCAGGGAGGGTACGCGAGGGGGTGAAGCTTTCTTT.

This chain uses TRBV2 with TRBJ2-7; 11 bases map to TRBD2. V shed 6 bases, J shed 3 bases, and the junction held 4 bases outside the gene matches. In germline, CDR1 is SNHLY, CDR2 FYNNEI. The CDR3 extends over 14 amino acids. The CDR3 is CASRAGTSGYEQYF. CDR3 coding DNA: TGTGCCAGCAGGGCCGGGACTAGCGGCTACGAGCAGTACTTC.

Comments on this clonotype: No conserved phenylalanine or tryptophan is present at the end of the CDR3, so a read error is the likely explanation. The gene calls are TRBV4-3 and TRBJ1-1; D not certain. Germline values: CDR1 LGHNA, CDR2 YSLEER. V was trimmed by 1 base and J by 5 bases, leaving 11 bases between them. This CDR3 contains 14 residues. This chain's CDR3 is CASSQVGRETEAFS. In DNA form, the CDR3 reads TGCGCCAGCAGCCAAGTCGGCCGGGAAACTGAAGCTTTCTCT.

This clonotype was recorded many times. The chain couples TRBV13 to TRBJ2-5, with TRBD1 matching 7 bases. V was pared by 5 bases and J by 1 base, with 4 bases of the junction left unmatched. Germline V gene sequence: CDR1 PRHDT, CDR2 FYEKMQ (reference sequence). The CDR3 sequence is 14 residues long. The CDR3 sequence: CASSDRAGQETQYF. In DNA form, the CDR3 reads TGTGCCAGCAGCGACAGGGCAGGCCAAGAGACCCAGTACTTC. The full variable domain, its missing parts supplied by reference TRBV13 and TRBJ2-5, is AAGVIQSPRHLIKEKRETATLKCYPIPRHDTVYWYQQGPGQDPQFLISFYEKMQSDKGSIPDRFSAQQFSDYHSELNMSSLELGDSALYFCASSDRAGQETQYFGPGTRLLVL.

V usage is TRBV9 and J usage is TRBJ2-2; D uncertain. Germline V gene sequence: CDR1 SGDLS, CDR2 YYNGEE. The V and J ends lost 0 bases and 5 bases respectively, with 2 bases between them. This CDR3 spans 12 amino acids. In DNA, the CDR3 is TGTGCCAGCAGCGTAGTAACCGGGGAGCTGTTTTTT. Its protein product is CASSVVTGELFF.

The V gene is TRBV5-8, the J gene TRBJ1-4, with 8 bases identical to TRBD1. The germline gives CDR1 SGHTS, CDR2 YDEGEE. V gave up 4 bases and J gave up 6 bases; unmatched junction bases: 8. This CDR3 is built from 15 residues. CDR3 loop: CASSPHRGKDEKLFF. CDR3 bases: TGTGCCAGCAGCCCTCACAGGGGGAAAGATGAAAAACTGTTTTTT.

This clonotype occurred a few times. The chain has TRBV4-3 and TRBJ2-1, with D maybe TRBD1 (5 bases). The ends were cut back, 0 bases at V and 8 bases at J, with 20 bases in the middle. CDR1 is LGHNA and CDR2 is YSLEER in the germline V gene. This CDR3 region has 17 residues. The CDR3 DNA follows: TGCGCCAGCAGCCAAGATAGGACGGGTTCAGGGCTATATGAGCAGTTCTTC. Translating it yields CASSQDRTGSGLYEQFF.

The J gene is TRBJ2-1, the V gene TRBV7-8; no firm D call. CDR3 length equals 17 residues. Germline assignment: CDR1 SGHVS and CDR2 FQNEAQ. The V end was cut by 0 bases, the J end by 0 bases, with 12 bases between. CDR3 in amino acids: CASSLALQQSSYNEQFF. The CDR3 DNA reads as TGTGCCAGCAGCTTAGCCCTCCAACAGAGCTCCTACAATGAGCAGTTCTTC.

At least ten counts were recorded for this clonotype. The J gene is TRBJ2-1, the V gene TRBV12-5; TRBD2 matches 16 bases. The V gene's germline CDR1 is LGHNT and CDR2 FRNRAP. This CDR3 contains 16 residues. Germline trimming cut 5 bases from V and 8 bases from J; bases unmatched to any gene: 6. As DNA, the CDR3 is TGTGCTAGTGGTGAGGGACTAGCGGGAGGGCCCGATGAGCAGTTCTTC. Translated, it gives CASGEGLAGGPDEQFF.

This clonotype was detected many times. The chain joins TRBV27 to TRBJ1-5; 8 bases map to TRBD1. V lost 2 bases, J lost 7 bases, and 13 bases stayed unmatched. Germline V gene data show CDR1 as MNHEY and CDR2 as SMNVEV (reference sequence). The length of the CDR3 is 17 residues. The CDR3 loop is CASSLGRDRGSYQPQHF. CDR3 DNA sequence: TGTGCCAGCAGTTTAGGCCGAGACAGGGGATCTTACCAGCCCCAGCATTTT.

The V and J genes are TRBV3-1 and TRBJ2-1; no firm D call. Between the trimmed V and J ends, which lost 6 bases and 0 bases, there was a span of 12 bases. Germline lookup yields CDR1 LGHDT and CDR2 YNNKEL (reference sequence). This CDR3 has 15 residues. This CDR3 reads CASRPDGSSYNEQFF. CDR3 in DNA: TGTGCCAGCAGGCCGGACGGCAGCTCCTACAATGAGCAGTTCTTC.